This TCR beta chain was observed in a study of metastatic and nonmetastatic thyroid tumors. Whole-study context: For malignant and benign thyroid patients, tumor or nodule tissue and blood were the sources whose repertoires were compared. Study findings and constraints: Malignant thyroid tumors reportedly had TCR beta diversity that was significantly higher than in benign nodules, in blood and tumor.

Patients were all untreated before their thyroid surgery. This clone was counted at least ten times. Its antigen is undetermined. In the original analysis: A distant-metastasis classifier for papillary thyroid cancer was built using CDR3 differences across clinicopathological groups. TCRdb re-analyzed the PCR reads using MiXCR. The V and J calls were determined by TCRdb, not by the authors. The table shows about 59,000 clones, with around 16% occurring only once. Germline CDR1 reads DFQATT; CDR2 reads SNEGSKA (reference sequence). The CDR3 consists of 16 residues. V was shortened by 3 bases and J by 0 bases, with 17 bases between the two germline ends.

This TCR was sampled from a male donor with papillary thyroid cancer or a benign thyroid nodule (not recorded which). Some clones in this sample may be carry-over from other donors' samples. The material sequenced was blood. This rearrangement joins TRBV20-1 to TRBJ1-1; a possible D gene is TRBD1 (5 bases). CDR3 nucleotides: TGCAGTGCTAGGGACCAGGGCGGACTTATGAACACTGAAGCTTTCTTT. Translating gives CSARDQGGLMNTEAFF.